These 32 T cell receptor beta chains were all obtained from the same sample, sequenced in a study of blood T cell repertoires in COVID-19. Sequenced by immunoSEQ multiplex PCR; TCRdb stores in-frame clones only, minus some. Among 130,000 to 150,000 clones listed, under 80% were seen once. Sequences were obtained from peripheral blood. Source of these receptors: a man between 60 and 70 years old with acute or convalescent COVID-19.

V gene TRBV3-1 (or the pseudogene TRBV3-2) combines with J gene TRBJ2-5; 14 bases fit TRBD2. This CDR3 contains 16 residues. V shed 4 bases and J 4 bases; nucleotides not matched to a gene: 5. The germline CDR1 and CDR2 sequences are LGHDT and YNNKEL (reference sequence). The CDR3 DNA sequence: TGTGCCAGCAGCCCTAGGGGACTAGCGGGAGCAGAGACCCAGTACTTC. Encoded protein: CASSPRGLAGAETQYF.

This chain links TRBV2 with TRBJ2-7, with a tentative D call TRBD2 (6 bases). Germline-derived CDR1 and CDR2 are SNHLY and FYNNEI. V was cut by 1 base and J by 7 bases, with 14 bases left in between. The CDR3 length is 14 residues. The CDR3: CASSEGQGGREQYF. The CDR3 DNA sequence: TGTGCCAGCAGTGAAGGTCAGGGAGGTAGGGAGCAGTACTTC.

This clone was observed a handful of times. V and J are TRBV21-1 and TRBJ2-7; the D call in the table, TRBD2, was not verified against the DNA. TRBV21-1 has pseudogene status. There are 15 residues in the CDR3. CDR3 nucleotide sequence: TGTGCCAGCAGCCGGGTATGGGGGGACGCGAGAGAGCAGTACTTC. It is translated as CASSRVWGDAREQYF.

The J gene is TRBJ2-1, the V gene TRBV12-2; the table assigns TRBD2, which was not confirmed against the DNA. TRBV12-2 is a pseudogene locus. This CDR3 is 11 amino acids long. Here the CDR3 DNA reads TGTGCAAGTCGGGAGGCGGATGAGCAGTTCTTC. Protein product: CASREADEQFF.

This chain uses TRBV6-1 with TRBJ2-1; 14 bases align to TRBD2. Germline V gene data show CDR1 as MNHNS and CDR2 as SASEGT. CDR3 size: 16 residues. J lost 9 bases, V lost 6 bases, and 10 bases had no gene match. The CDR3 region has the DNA TGTGCCAGCAGCGAAATGGGACTAGCGGGAGTGGGTGAGCAGTTCTTC. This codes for CASSEMGLAGVGEQFF.

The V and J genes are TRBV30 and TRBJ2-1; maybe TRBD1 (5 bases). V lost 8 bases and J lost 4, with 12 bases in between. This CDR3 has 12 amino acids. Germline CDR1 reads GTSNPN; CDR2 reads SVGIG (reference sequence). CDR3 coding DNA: TGTGCCCAAAATAGGGGATACAATGAGCAGTTCTTC. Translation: CAQNRGYNEQFF.

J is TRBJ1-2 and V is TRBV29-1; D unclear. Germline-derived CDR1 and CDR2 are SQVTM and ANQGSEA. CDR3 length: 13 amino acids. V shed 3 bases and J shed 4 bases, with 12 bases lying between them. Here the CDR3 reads CSVDSGYSYGYTF. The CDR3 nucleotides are TGCAGCGTTGATTCGGGTTATAGCTATGGCTACACCTTC.

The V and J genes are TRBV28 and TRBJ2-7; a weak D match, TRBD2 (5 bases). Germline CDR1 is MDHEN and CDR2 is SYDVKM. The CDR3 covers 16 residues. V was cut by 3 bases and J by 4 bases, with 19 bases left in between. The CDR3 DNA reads TGTGCCAGCAGTTTTCATGGTGGCGGGTTTAGGTACGAGCAGTACTTC. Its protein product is CASSFHGGGFRYEQYF.

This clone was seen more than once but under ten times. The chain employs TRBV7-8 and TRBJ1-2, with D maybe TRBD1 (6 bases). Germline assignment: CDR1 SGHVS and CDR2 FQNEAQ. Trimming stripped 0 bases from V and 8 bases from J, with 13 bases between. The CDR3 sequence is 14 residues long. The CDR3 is CASSLARGAEGYTF. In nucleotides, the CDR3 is TGTGCCAGCAGCTTAGCGCGGGGGGCGGAGGGCTACACCTTC.

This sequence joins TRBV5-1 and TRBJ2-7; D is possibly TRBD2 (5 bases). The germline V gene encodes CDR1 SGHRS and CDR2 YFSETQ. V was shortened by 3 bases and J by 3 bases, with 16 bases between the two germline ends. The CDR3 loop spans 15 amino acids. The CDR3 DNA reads TGCGCCAGCAGCTCAAACAGCCGCCGGGGCTACGAGCAGTACTTC. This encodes CASSSNSRRGYEQYF.

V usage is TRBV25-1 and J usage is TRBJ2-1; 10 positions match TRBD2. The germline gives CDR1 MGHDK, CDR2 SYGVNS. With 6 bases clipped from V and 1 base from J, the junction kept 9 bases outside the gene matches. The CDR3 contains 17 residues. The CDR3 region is CASSPAWTSGSYNEQFF. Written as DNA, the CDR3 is TGTGCCAGCAGCCCGGCATGGACTAGCGGATCCTACAATGAGCAGTTCTTC.

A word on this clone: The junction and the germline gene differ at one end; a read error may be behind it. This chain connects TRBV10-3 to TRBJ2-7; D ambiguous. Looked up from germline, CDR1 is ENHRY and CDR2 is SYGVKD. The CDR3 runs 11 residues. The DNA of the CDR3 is TGTGCCACCAGTACAGCCTACGAGCAGTACTTC. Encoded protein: CATSTAYEQYF.

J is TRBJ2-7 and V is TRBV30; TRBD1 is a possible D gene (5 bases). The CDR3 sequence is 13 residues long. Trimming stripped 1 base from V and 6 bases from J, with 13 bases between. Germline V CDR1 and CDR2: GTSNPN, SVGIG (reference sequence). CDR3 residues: CAWSAGHSGEQYF. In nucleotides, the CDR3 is TGTGCCTGGAGTGCCGGACATTCCGGCGAGCAGTACTTC.

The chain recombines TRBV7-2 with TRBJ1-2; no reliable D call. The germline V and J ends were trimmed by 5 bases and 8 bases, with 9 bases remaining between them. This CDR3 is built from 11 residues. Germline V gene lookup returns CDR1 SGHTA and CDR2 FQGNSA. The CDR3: CASSPEVGYTF. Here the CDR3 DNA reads TGTGCCAGCAGCCCCGAGGTGGGCTACACCTTC.

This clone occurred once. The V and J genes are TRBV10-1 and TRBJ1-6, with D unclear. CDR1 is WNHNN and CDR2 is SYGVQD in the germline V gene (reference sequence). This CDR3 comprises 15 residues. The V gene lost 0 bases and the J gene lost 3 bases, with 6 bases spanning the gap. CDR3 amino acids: CASSESNGYNSPLHF. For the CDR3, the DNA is TGCGCCAGCAGTGAGTCGAACGGCTATAATTCACCCCTCCACTTT.

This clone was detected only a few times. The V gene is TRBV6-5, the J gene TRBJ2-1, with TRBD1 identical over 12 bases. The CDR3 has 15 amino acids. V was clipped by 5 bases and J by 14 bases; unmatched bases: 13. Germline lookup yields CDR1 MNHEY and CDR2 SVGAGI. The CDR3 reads CASSRRDRGPPMEFF. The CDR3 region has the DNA TGTGCCAGCAGTCGCAGGGACAGGGGGCCCCCAATGGAGTTCTTC.

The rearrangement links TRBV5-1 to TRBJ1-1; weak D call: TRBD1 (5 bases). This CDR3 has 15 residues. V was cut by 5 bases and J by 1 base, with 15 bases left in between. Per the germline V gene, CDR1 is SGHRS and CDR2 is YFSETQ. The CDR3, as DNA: TGCGCCAGCAGTTTACAGGACCCTCGGAACACTGAAGCTTTCTTT. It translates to CASSLQDPRNTEAFF.

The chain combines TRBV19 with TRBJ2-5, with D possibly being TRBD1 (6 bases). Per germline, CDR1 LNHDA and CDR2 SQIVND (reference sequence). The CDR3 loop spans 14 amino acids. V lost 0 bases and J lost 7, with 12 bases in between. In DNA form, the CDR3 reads TGTGCCAGTAGTATAGAGGGCAGGGGCGGGACCCAGTACTTC. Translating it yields CASSIEGRGGTQYF.

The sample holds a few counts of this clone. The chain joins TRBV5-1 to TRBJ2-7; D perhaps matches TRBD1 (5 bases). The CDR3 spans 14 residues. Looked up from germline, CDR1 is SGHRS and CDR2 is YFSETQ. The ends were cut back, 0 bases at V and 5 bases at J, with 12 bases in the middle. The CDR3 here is CASSLGAGNHEQYF. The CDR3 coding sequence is TGCGCCAGCAGCTTGGGTGCAGGGAATCACGAGCAGTACTTC.

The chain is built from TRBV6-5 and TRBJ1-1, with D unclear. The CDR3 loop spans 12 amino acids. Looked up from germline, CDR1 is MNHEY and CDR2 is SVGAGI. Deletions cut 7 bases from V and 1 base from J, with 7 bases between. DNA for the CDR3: TGTGCCAGCATTAAGAGGAACACTGAAGCTTTCTTT. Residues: CASIKRNTEAFF.

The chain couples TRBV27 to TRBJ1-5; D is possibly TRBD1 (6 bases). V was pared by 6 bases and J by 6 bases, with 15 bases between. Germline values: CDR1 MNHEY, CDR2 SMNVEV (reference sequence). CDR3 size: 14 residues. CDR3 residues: CASSPPGVSQPQHF. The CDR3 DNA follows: TGTGCCAGCAGCCCCCCAGGGGTGAGTCAGCCCCAGCATTTT.

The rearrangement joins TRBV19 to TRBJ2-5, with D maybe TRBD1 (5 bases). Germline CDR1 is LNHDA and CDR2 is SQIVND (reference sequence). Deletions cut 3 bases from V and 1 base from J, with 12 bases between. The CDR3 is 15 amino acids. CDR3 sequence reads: CASSIGQGTQETQYF. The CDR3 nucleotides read TGTGCCAGTAGTATTGGGCAGGGAACCCAAGAGACCCAGTACTTC.

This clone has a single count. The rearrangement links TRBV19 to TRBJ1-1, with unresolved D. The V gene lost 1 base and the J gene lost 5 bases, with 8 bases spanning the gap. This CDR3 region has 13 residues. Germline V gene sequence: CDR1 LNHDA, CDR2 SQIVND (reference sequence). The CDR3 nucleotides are TGTGCCAGTAGTATAGCGCGTATAACTGAAGCTTTCTTT. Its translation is CASSIARITEAFF. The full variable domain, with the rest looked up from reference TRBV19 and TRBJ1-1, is DGGITQSPKYLFRKEGQNVTLSCEQNLNHDAMYWYRQDPGQGLRLIYYSQIVNDFQKGDIAEGYSVSREKKESFPLTVTSAQKNPTAFYLCASSIARITEAFFGQGTRLTVV.

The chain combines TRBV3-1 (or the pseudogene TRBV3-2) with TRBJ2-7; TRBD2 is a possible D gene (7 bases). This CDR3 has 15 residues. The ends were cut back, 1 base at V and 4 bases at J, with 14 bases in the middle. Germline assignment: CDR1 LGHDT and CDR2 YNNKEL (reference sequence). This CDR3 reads CASSQGWGGSYEQYF. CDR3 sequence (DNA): TGTGCCAGCAGCCAAGGGTGGGGGGGCTCGTACGAGCAGTACTTC.

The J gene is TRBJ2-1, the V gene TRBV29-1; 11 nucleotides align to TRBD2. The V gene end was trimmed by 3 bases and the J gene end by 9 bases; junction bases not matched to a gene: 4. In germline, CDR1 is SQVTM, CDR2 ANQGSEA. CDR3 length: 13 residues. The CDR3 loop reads CSVDVAGGGEQFF. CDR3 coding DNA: TGCAGCGTTGACGTAGCGGGAGGGGGTGAGCAGTTCTTC.

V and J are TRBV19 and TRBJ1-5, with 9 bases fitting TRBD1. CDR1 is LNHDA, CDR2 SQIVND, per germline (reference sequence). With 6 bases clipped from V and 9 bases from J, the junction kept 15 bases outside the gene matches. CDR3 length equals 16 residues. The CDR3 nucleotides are TGTGCCAGTAGGCCGAGCCGGGACAGGGATGTCCGGCCCCAGCATTTT. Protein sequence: CASRPSRDRDVRPQHF.

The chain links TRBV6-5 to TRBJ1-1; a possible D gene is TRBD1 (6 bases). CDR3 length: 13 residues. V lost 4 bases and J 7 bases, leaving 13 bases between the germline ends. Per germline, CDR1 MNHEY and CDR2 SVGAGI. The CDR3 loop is CASSFGGAFEAFF. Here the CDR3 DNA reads TGTGCCAGCAGTTTCGGGGGGGCATTTGAAGCTTTCTTT.

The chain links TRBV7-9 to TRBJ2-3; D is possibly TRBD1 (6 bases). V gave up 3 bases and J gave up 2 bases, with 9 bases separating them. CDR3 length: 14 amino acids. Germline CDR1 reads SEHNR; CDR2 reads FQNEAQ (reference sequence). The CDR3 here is CASSFSGDTDTQYF. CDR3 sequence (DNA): TGTGCCAGCAGCTTCTCAGGGGACACAGATACGCAGTATTTT. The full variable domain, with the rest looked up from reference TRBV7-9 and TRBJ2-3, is DTGVSQNPRHKITKRGQNVTFRCDPISEHNRLYWYRQTLGQGPEFLTYFQNEAQLEKSRLLSDRFSAERPKGSFSTLEIQRTEQGDSAMYLCASSFSGDTDTQYFGPGTRLTVL.

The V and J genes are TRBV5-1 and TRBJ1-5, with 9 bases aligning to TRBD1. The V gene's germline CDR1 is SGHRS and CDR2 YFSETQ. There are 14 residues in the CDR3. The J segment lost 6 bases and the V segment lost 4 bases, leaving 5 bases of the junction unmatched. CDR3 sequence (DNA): TGCGCCAGCAGCCCAGGGACAGGGCTTCAGCCCCAGCATTTT. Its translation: CASSPGTGLQPQHF.

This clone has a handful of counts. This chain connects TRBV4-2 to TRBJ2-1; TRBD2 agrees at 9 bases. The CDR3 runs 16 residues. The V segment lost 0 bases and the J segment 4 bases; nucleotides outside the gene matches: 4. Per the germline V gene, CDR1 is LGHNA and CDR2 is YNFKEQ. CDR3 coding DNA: TGTGCCAGCAGCCAAGATCGGACTAGCGTTTACAATGAGCAGTTCTTC. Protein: CASSQDRTSVYNEQFF.

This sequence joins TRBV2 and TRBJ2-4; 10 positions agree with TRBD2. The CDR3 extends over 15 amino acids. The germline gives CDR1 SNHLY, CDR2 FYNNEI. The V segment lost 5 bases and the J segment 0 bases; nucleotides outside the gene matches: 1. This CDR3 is CASSLAGGAKNIQYF. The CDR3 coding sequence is TGTGCCAGCAGTTTAGCGGGGGGAGCCAAAAACATTCAGTACTTC.

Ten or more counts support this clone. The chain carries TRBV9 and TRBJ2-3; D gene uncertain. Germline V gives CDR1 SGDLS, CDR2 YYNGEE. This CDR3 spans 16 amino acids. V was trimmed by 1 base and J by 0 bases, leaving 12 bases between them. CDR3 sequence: CASSVLAATSTDTQYF. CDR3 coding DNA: TGTGCCAGCAGCGTATTGGCGGCAACAAGCACAGATACGCAGTATTTT.